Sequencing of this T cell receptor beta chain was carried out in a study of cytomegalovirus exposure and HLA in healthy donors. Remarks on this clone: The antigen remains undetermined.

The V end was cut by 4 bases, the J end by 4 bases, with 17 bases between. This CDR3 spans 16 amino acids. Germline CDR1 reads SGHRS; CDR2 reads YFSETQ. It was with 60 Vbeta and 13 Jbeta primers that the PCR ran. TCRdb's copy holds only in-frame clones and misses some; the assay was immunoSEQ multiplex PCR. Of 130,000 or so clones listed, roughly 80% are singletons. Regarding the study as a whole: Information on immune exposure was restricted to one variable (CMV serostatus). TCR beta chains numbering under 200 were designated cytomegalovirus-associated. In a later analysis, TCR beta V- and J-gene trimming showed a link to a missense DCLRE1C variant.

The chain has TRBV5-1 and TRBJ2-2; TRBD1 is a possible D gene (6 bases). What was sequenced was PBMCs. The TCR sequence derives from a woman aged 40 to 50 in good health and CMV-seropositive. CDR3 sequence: CASSRDNTGSTGELFF. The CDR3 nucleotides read TGCGCCAGCAGCCGGGATAATACAGGGAGCACCGGGGAGCTGTTTTTT. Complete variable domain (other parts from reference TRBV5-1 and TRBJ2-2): KAGVTQTPRYLIKTRGQQVTLSCSPISGHRSVSWYQQTPGQGLQFLFEYFSETQRNKGNFPGRFSGRQFSNSRSEMNVSTLELGDSALYLCASSRDNTGSTGELFFGEGSRLTVL.